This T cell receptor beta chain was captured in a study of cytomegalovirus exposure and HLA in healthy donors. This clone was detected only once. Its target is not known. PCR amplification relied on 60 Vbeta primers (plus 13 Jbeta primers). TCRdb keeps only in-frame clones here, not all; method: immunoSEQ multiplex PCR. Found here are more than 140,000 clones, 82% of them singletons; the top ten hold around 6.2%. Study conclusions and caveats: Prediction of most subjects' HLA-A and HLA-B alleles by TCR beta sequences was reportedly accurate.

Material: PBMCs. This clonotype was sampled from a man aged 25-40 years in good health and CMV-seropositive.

CDR3 in DNA: TGCGCCAGCAGCTTGCAGTCACTAGCTCCTAATGAGCAGTTCTTC. Encoded protein: CASSLQSLAPNEQFF. This chain uses TRBV5-1 with TRBJ2-1; D possibly corresponds to TRBD2 (6 bases). The CDR3 length is 15 residues. Per the germline V gene, CDR1 is SGHRS and CDR2 is YFSETQ. V shed 1 base and J shed 7 bases, with 15 bases lying between them.